Below are 11 T cell receptor beta chains sequenced from a single sample in a study of cytomegalovirus exposure and HLA in healthy donors. PCR primers comprised 60 Vbeta and 13 Jbeta primers. Measured with immunoSEQ multiplex PCR; TCRdb has only the in-frame clones, and not every one. The sample consists of 80,000 to 95,000 clones, 65% to 80% of them appearing once. The specimen was PBMCs. These receptors were taken from a woman in her 50s in good health and CMV-seropositive.

This clone was observed a few times. The gene calls are TRBV29-1 and TRBJ2-1; tentatively, D is TRBD1 (5 bases). CDR3 length: 16 residues. Germline-derived CDR1 and CDR2 are SQVTM and ANQGSEA. V was clipped by 4 bases and J by 0 bases, with 16 bases between them. CDR3 coding DNA: TGCAGCGTTGCAAGCGCCGGAGACAGCTCCTACAATGAGCAGTTCTTC. This gives the protein CSVASAGDSSYNEQFF.

The chain uses TRBV9 and TRBJ2-3; 7 bases line up with TRBD2. The J segment lost 6 bases and the V segment lost 2 bases, leaving 15 bases of the junction unmatched. The CDR3 runs 17 residues. CDR1 is SGDLS and CDR2 is YYNGEE in the germline V gene. CDR3 protein: CASSVPFGGSDGDTQYF. The CDR3 nucleotides read TGTGCCAGCAGCGTCCCCTTTGGCGGGAGTGATGGGGATACGCAGTATTTT. The full variable domain, completed using reference TRBV9 and TRBJ2-3, is DSGVTQTPKHLITATGQRVTLRCSPRSGDLSVYWYQQSLDQGLQFLIQYYNGEERAKGNILERFSAQQFPDLHSELNLSSLELGDSALYFCASSVPFGGSDGDTQYFGPGTRLTVL.

The V gene is TRBV7-6, the J gene TRBJ2-4, with D maybe TRBD2 (5 bases). This CDR3 comprises 16 residues. Trimming took 3 bases from V and 3 from J, leaving 15 bases between them. Germline V gene lookup returns CDR1 SGHVS and CDR2 FNYEAQ. The CDR3 here is CASSFLTGDGKNIQYF. Written as DNA, the CDR3 is TGTGCCAGCAGCTTCTTGACCGGGGATGGCAAAAACATTCAGTACTTC.

J is TRBJ1-2 and V is TRBV6-5; TRBD1 agrees at 7 bases. The CDR3 is 12 residues long. V trimming: 5 bases; J trimming: 8 bases; junction bases outside the gene matches: 5. Germline V gene data show CDR1 as MNHEY and CDR2 as SVGAGI. Here the CDR3 reads CASSTGEKGYTF. For the CDR3, the DNA is TGTGCCAGCAGTACAGGGGAGAAGGGCTACACCTTC.

The rearrangement joins TRBV29-1 to TRBJ2-3; 7 bases agree with TRBD2. Per germline, CDR1 SQVTM and CDR2 ANQGSEA. The CDR3 has 17 residues. The J segment lost 0 bases and the V segment lost 6 bases, leaving 15 bases of the junction unmatched. This CDR3 is CSVGPAGRATSTDTQYF. The CDR3 nucleotides are TGCAGCGTAGGGCCAGCGGGGAGAGCAACTAGCACAGATACGCAGTATTTT.

The V gene is TRBV7-8, the J gene TRBJ2-1; 7 nucleotides agree with TRBD2. The germline V gene has CDR1 SGHVS and CDR2 FQNEAQ. The V and J ends lost 1 base and 15 bases, in that order; junction bases with no gene match: 3. The CDR3 runs to 11 residues. The CDR3 reads CASSLGLAPFF. In DNA, the CDR3 is TGTGCCAGCAGCTTAGGACTAGCTCCGTTCTTC.

The chain uses TRBV9 and TRBJ1-3, with TRBD1 matching 7 bases. The V gene's germline CDR1 is SGDLS and CDR2 YYNGEE. This CDR3 spans 16 amino acids. J was trimmed by 0 bases and V by 0 bases; bases with no gene match: 3. The chain's CDR3 is CASSVDGTASGNTIYF. CDR3 coding DNA: TGTGCCAGCAGCGTAGACGGGACAGCCTCTGGAAACACCATATATTTT.

The chain carries TRBV5-1 and TRBJ2-2, with 13 bases that match TRBD2. Germline CDR1 is SGHRS and CDR2 is YFSETQ. The J segment lost 4 bases and the V segment lost 5 bases, leaving 5 bases of the junction unmatched. The CDR3 has 16 amino acids. CDR3 residues: CASRKTSGRATGELFF. CDR3 nucleotides: TGCGCCAGCAGAAAAACTAGCGGGAGGGCCACCGGGGAGCTGTTTTTT.

This clone appeared once. The V and J genes are TRBV11-2 and TRBJ2-5, with D tentatively TRBD2 (5 bases). V lost 0 bases and J lost 5, with 13 bases in between. There are 15 residues in the CDR3. Germline lookup yields CDR1 SGHAT and CDR2 FQNNGV. The DNA for the CDR3 is TGTGCCAGCAGCTTAGATCGGTCCCGCGGGGAGACCCAGTACTTC. This gives the protein CASSLDRSRGETQYF.

The J gene is TRBJ1-4, the V gene TRBV7-2; 7 positions match TRBD1. V dropped 5 bases and J dropped 8; count of bases not matched to a gene: 14. The germline CDR1 and CDR2 sequences are SGHTA and FQGNSA. This CDR3 region has 16 residues. The CDR3 DNA reads as TGTGCCAGCAGCCCTAGGGTAGGGACAGTGAAAGAAAAACTGTTTTTT. It encodes CASSPRVGTVKEKLFF.

The chain links TRBV15 to TRBJ2-3; 7 bases match TRBD1. J was trimmed by 1 base and V by 4 bases; bases with no gene match: 8. This CDR3 contains 16 residues. Germline loops: CDR1 LNHNV, CDR2 YYDKDF (reference sequence). The CDR3: CATSTLQGMGTDTQYF. In DNA form, the CDR3 reads TGTGCCACCAGCACCCTACAGGGGATGGGCACAGATACGCAGTATTTT.